The next 6 T cell receptor beta chains were all read from a single sample in a study of blood T cell repertoires in COVID-19. Method: immunoSEQ multiplex PCR; TCRdb's copy keeps in-frame clones and lacks some. The data show tens of thousands of clones, approximately 90% seen once. Sequencing used peripheral blood. Receptors were obtained from a man aged 45-65 years with acute or convalescent COVID-19.

The chain recombines TRBV9 with TRBJ2-7; 9 bases align to TRBD2. The CDR3 runs 16 residues. The V gene end was trimmed by 0 bases and the J gene end by 4 bases; junction bases not matched to a gene: 8. Germline-derived CDR1 and CDR2 are SGDLS and YYNGEE. The CDR3 DNA follows: TGTGCCAGCAGCGTAGCTGCTAGCGGGGCCATATACGAGCAGTACTTC. Translation: CASSVAASGAIYEQYF.

This chain joins TRBV29-1 and TRBJ2-6; D is possibly TRBD2 (7 bases). Germline V gene sequence: CDR1 SQVTM, CDR2 ANQGSEA. The V gene lost 7 bases and the J gene lost 3 bases, with 16 bases spanning the gap. This CDR3 contains 15 residues. The DNA of the CDR3 is TGCAGCGCCCGAGGGGGGGCGGATGGGGCCAACGTCCTGACTTTC. It encodes CSARGGADGANVLTF.

J is TRBJ2-7 and V is TRBV19, with D tentatively TRBD1 (6 bases). This CDR3 is built from 15 residues. The V end was cut by 3 bases, the J end by 0 bases, with 12 bases between. Germline CDR1 LNHDA, CDR2 SQIVND (reference sequence). In nucleotides, the CDR3 is TGTGCCAGTAGTATGAAGGGACATGTCTCCTACGAGCAGTACTTC. It is translated as CASSMKGHVSYEQYF.

CDR3 loop: CATSDPDRAGYTF. For the CDR3, the DNA is TGTGCCACCAGTGATCCCGACAGGGCTGGCTACACCTTC. V and J are TRBV24-1 and TRBJ1-2; 7 nucleotides agree with TRBD1. This CDR3 is 13 amino acids long. Germline CDR1 is KGHDR and CDR2 is SFDVKD. With 3 bases clipped from V and 7 bases from J, the junction kept 4 bases outside the gene matches.

This clone was detected only once. The chain joins TRBV6-5 to TRBJ2-2; TRBD1 is a possible D gene (5 bases). V was trimmed by 4 bases and J by 7 bases, leaving 10 bases between them. The CDR3 has 13 residues. The germline V gene has CDR1 MNHEY and CDR2 SVGAGI. The CDR3 region is CASSSRGGGELFF. The CDR3 nucleotides are TGTGCCAGCAGTTCTAGGGGTGGCGGGGAGCTGTTTTTT.

CDR3 protein: CSFSTGVNQPQHF. CDR3 nucleotide sequence: TGCAGCTTTAGCACTGGCGTCAATCAGCCCCAGCATTTT. V gene TRBV29-1 combines with J gene TRBJ1-5; no clear D. Germline V gene lookup returns CDR1 SQVTM and CDR2 ANQGSEA. V was cut by 8 bases and J by 3 bases, with 14 bases left in between. This CDR3 is built from 13 residues.